This entry features one T cell receptor beta chain sequence. Germline CDR1 and CDR2: SGHRS and YFSETQ. The CDR3 loop spans 15 amino acids. After removal of 0 bases from V and 8 bases from J, the junction contained 4 bases not matched to a gene. This sample was included in a study of CD8+CD57+ T cells in acquired aplastic anemia. Using genomic DNA as the template, TCR beta VDJ and CDR3 profiling was carried out. A single record per CDR3 protein comes from TCRdb applying MiXCR to the reads. Of 170,000 or so distinct CDR3 sequences listed, about 60% are singletons. Selection for sequencing was limited to patients who had shown CD8+CD57+ cell expansion by flow cytometry.

The sample comprised sorted CD4+, CD8+, or CD8+CD57+ T cells (not recorded which) from PBMCs. The V and J genes are TRBV5-1 and TRBJ1-6; 8 bases match TRBD1. This receptor was taken from a human donor with aplastic anemia. The CDR3 region has the DNA TGCGCCAGCAGCTTGGCCGCAGGGGGCGATTCACCCCTCCACTTT. Protein sequence: CASSLAAGGDSPLHF.